The next 21 T cell receptor beta chains were all read from a single sample in a study of T cell responses to AZD1222 COVID-19 vaccine. Using immunoSEQ multiplex PCR, the repertoire was profiled, and TCRdb retains in-frame clones only, with some absent. This table has fewer than 200,000 clones, about 90% appearing once. Sequenced here: peripheral blood, sampled 28 days after the second AZD1222 dose. All receptors come from an adult who received the AZD1222 COVID-19 vaccine.

The chain carries TRBV25-1 and TRBJ2-2, with D maybe TRBD2 (6 bases). With 0 bases removed from V and 5 bases from J, the gap between germline ends came to 13 bases. CDR1 is MGHDK, CDR2 SYGVNS, per germline. The CDR3 consists of 16 residues. As DNA, the CDR3 is TGTGCCAGCAGTGAATATAGCCTCCGGGGGACCGGGGAGCTGTTTTTT. It yields the protein CASSEYSLRGTGELFF. The full variable domain, rest sourced from reference TRBV25-1 and TRBJ2-2, is EADIYQTPRYLVIGTGKKITLECSQTMGHDKMYWYQQDPGMELHLIHYSYGVNSTEKGDLSSESTVSRIRTEHFPLTLESARPSHTSQYLCASSEYSLRGTGELFFGEGSRLTVL.

V and J are TRBV6-2 or TRBV6-3 and TRBJ1-1; no reliable D call. The CDR3 contains 14 residues. CDR1 MNHEY and CDR2 SVGEGT come from the germline V gene. Trimming left V 5 bases short and J 0 bases short, with 10 bases between. The DNA of the CDR3 is TGTGCCAGCAGTGGAGCTCAAATGAACACTGAAGCTTTCTTT. Translation: CASSGAQMNTEAFF.

This clone was detected once. The rearrangement joins TRBV4-3 to TRBJ1-5; the D gene is possibly TRBD1 (5 bases). There are 16 residues in the CDR3. Per the germline V gene, CDR1 is LGHNA and CDR2 is YSLEER. The V and J ends lost 0 bases and 3 bases respectively, with 12 bases between them. The CDR3 nucleotides are TGCGCCAGCAGCCAAGACGGAGGGGCGGCCAATCAGCCCCAGCATTTT. It encodes CASSQDGGAANQPQHF.

This clone was observed once. The chain recombines TRBV12-3 or TRBV12-4 with TRBJ2-7, with D maybe TRBD1 (6 bases). This CDR3 contains 13 residues. Trimming took 5 bases from V and 8 from J, leaving 16 bases between them. This CDR3 reads CASSTGTGIKQYF. CDR3 bases: TGTGCCAGCAGTACTGGAACAGGGATCAAGCAGTACTTC.

V and J are TRBV6-2 or TRBV6-3 and TRBJ2-5; 14 bases agree with TRBD2. The V gene's germline CDR1 is MNHEY and CDR2 SVGEGT. V lost 5 bases, J lost 2 bases, and 4 bases stayed unmatched. The CDR3 loop spans 16 amino acids. The CDR3 DNA is TGTGCCAGCAGTCTGGGACTAGCGGGGGTTCAAGAGACCCAGTACTTC. It translates to CASSLGLAGVQETQYF.

This chain joins TRBV6-5 and TRBJ2-7; TRBD1 matches at 8 bases. Germline V gene data show CDR1 as MNHEY and CDR2 as SVGAGI. The CDR3 consists of 14 residues. J lost 5 bases, V lost 6 bases, and 9 bases had no gene match. The CDR3 sequence: CASSSNRGAHEQYF. CDR3 coding DNA: TGTGCCAGCAGCTCGAACAGGGGGGCCCACGAGCAGTACTTC.

This chain joins TRBV2 and TRBJ1-2; D unclear. Trimming cost V 8 bases and J 8 bases, with 15 bases left between them. CDR1 SNHLY and CDR2 FYNNEI come from the germline V gene. The length of the CDR3 is 12 residues. In DNA, the CDR3 is TGTGCCAGCCACCAGCCCCCTAGAGGCTACACCTTC. Translating it yields CASHQPPRGYTF.

The chain joins TRBV30 to TRBJ2-1, with D tentatively TRBD2 (7 bases). CDR3 length: 13 amino acids. Per the germline V gene, CDR1 is GTSNPN and CDR2 is SVGIG (reference sequence). Trimming pared 0 bases from V and 15 bases from J, leaving 18 bases between. CDR3 DNA: TGTGCCTGGAGTGTACACGGGGGGCGATTTCGGTTCTTC. Translating gives CAWSVHGGRFRFF.

The chain employs TRBV19 and TRBJ2-2; tentatively, D is TRBD1 (7 bases). Germline-derived CDR1 and CDR2 are LNHDA and SQIVND (reference sequence). This CDR3 comprises 14 residues. V dropped 5 bases and J dropped 6 bases, with 13 bases sitting between them. This CDR3 is CASSLQGRSGELFF. The CDR3 DNA follows: TGTGCCAGTAGTTTACAGGGGAGGTCCGGGGAGCTGTTTTTT.

CDR3 DNA: TGTGCCAGTAGTATTGCGCTAGGGACAGATACGCAGTATTTT. Translating it yields CASSIALGTDTQYF. The chain combines TRBV19 with TRBJ2-3; D not resolved. V shed 3 bases and J shed 3 bases, with 10 bases lying between them. This CDR3 is 14 amino acids long. Germline V gene lookup returns CDR1 LNHDA and CDR2 SQIVND (reference sequence). Full variable domain (outside the CDR3, taken from reference TRBV19 and TRBJ2-3): DGGITQSPKYLFRKEGQNVTLSCEQNLNHDAMYWYRQDPGQGLRLIYYSQIVNDFQKGDIAEGYSVSREKKESFPLTVTSAQKNPTAFYLCASSIALGTDTQYFGPGTRLTVL.

CDR3 loop: CASSFTDGSYEQYF. The CDR3 DNA reads TGTGCCAGCAGCTTTACGGACGGATCCTACGAGCAGTACTTC. The chain uses TRBV7-2 and TRBJ2-7; D is unresolved. V was clipped by 3 bases and J by 1 base, with 10 bases between them. There are 14 residues in the CDR3. Germline V gene sequence: CDR1 SGHTA, CDR2 FQGNSA.

The chain joins TRBV6-5 to TRBJ1-6; the D gene is possibly TRBD1 (5 bases). Trimming removed 2 bases from V and 5 bases from J, with 10 bases in between. Germline V lookup: CDR1 MNHEY, CDR2 SVGAGI. The CDR3 loop spans 15 amino acids. Here the CDR3 reads CASSYRDSDNSPLHF. The CDR3 DNA is TGTGCCAGCAGTTACCGCGACAGCGATAATTCACCCCTCCACTTT.

This chain joins TRBV5-1 and TRBJ2-5; D is perhaps TRBD2 (6 bases). Germline V CDR1 and CDR2: SGHRS, YFSETQ. CDR3 length: 16 residues. V was clipped by 6 bases and J by 2 bases, with 20 bases between them. In DNA, the CDR3 is TGCGCCAGCAACCTGGAGGGAATGGGGGTACAAGAGACCCAGTACTTC. The encoded protein is CASNLEGMGVQETQYF. Combining the CDR3 with reference TRBV5-1 and TRBJ2-5 gives the whole variable domain KAGVTQTPRYLIKTRGQQVTLSCSPISGHRSVSWYQQTPGQGLQFLFEYFSETQRNKGNFPGRFSGRQFSNSRSEMNVSTLELGDSALYLCASNLEGMGVQETQYFGPGTRLLVL.

The chain uses TRBV24-1 and TRBJ2-1; 14 bases match TRBD2. The V segment lost 4 bases and the J segment 7 bases; nucleotides outside the gene matches: 11. Germline CDR1 is KGHDR and CDR2 is SFDVKD. The CDR3 loop spans 18 amino acids. The CDR3: CATSDPTSGGVKLNEQFF. In DNA form, the CDR3 reads TGTGCCACCAGTGACCCGACTAGCGGGGGGGTGAAGTTGAATGAGCAGTTCTTC.

This clone was seen many times. The chain combines TRBV9 with TRBJ1-6, with 7 bases identical to TRBD1. This CDR3 contains 15 residues. The germline gives CDR1 SGDLS, CDR2 YYNGEE. J lost 5 bases, V lost 0 bases, and 2 bases had no gene match. In nucleotides, the CDR3 is TGTGCCAGCAGCGTAGAGGGGGCTAATAATTCACCCCTCCACTTT. Protein sequence: CASSVEGANNSPLHF.

The gene calls are TRBV4-2 and TRBJ1-5; 9 nucleotides agree with TRBD1. The trim removed 4 bases at V and 4 bases at J, leaving 5 bases unmatched. The CDR3 runs 15 residues. Germline V gives CDR1 LGHNA, CDR2 YNFKEQ. The CDR3 region has the DNA TGTGCCAGCAGCCGGGTCGGGACAGGGAATCAGCCCCAGCATTTT. It translates to CASSRVGTGNQPQHF.

V and J are TRBV28 and TRBJ2-3, with 8 bases identical to TRBD1. The CDR3 totals 14 residues. The germline CDR1 and CDR2 sequences are MDHEN and SYDVKM. V was clipped by 6 bases and J by 0 bases; unmatched bases: 2. The CDR3 DNA follows: TGTGCCAGCAGACGACAGGGGAGCACAGATACGCAGTATTTT. Translation: CASRRQGSTDTQYF.

V is TRBV7-6 and J is TRBJ2-5, with a possible D match to TRBD2 (5 bases). Trimming stripped 0 bases from V and 1 base from J, with 9 bases between. This CDR3 comprises 15 residues. Germline V gene data show CDR1 as SGHVS and CDR2 as FNYEAQ. The CDR3 region has the DNA TGTGCCAGCAGCTTAGCGAGGGCGATCCAAGAGACCCAGTACTTC. It translates to CASSLARAIQETQYF. Using reference TRBV7-6 and TRBJ2-5 for the parts outside the CDR3, the full variable domain is GAGVSQSPRYKVTKRGQDVALRCDPISGHVSLYWYRQALGQGPEFLTYFNYEAQQDKSGLPNDRFSAERPEGSISTLTIQRTEQRDSAMYRCASSLARAIQETQYFGPGTRLLVL.

The J gene is TRBJ2-5, the V gene TRBV19; D is ambiguous. The CDR3 is 16 residues long. V gave up 0 bases and J gave up 1 base, with 12 bases separating them. Looked up from germline, CDR1 is LNHDA and CDR2 is SQIVND (reference sequence). The CDR3 reads CASSIELAGSQETQYF. The CDR3 region has the DNA TGTGCCAGTAGTATAGAACTTGCCGGCAGCCAAGAGACCCAGTACTTC.

This chain links TRBV7-2 with TRBJ2-7; D is perhaps TRBD1 or TRBD2 (5 bases each). CDR1 is SGHTA, CDR2 FQGNSA, per germline. The CDR3 has 14 amino acids. The germline V and J ends were trimmed by 5 bases and 2 bases, with 13 bases remaining between them. Here the CDR3 DNA reads TGTGCCAGCAGCAGGGACCAGGCAACCTACGAGCAGTACTTC. It yields the protein CASSRDQATYEQYF.

There are a few counts of this clone. The sample has other DNA sequences that encode this CDR3 too. The chain joins TRBV3-1 (or the pseudogene TRBV3-2) to TRBJ2-1, with 9 bases fitting TRBD1. The ends lost 4 bases at V and 7 bases at J; junction bases unmatched: 5. Germline-derived CDR1 and CDR2 are LGHDT and YNNKEL (reference sequence). The CDR3 loop spans 14 amino acids. The CDR3 sequence: CASSRGQGRNEQFF. In nucleotides, the CDR3 is TGTGCCAGCAGCCGAGGACAGGGGCGAAATGAGCAGTTCTTC.